Presented here are 23 T cell receptor beta chains from one specimen sequenced in a study of T cells in Graves' hyperthyroidism and ophthalmopathy. The CDR3 regions of TCR beta were amplified from RNA transcripts. HTBI primers drove first-round RT-PCR of the TCR CDR3. A single record per CDR3 protein comes from TCRdb applying MiXCR to the multiplex PCR reads. The table shows about half a million distinct CDR3 sequences, with approximately 25% occurring only once. The sequenced sample was blood. These receptors were taken from a woman in her 30s with Graves' ophthalmopathy.

The V and J genes are TRBV19 and TRBJ2-7; tentatively, D is TRBD2 (6 bases). Germline CDR1 LNHDA, CDR2 SQIVND (reference sequence). The CDR3 totals 14 residues. V shed 3 bases and J shed 1 base, with 10 bases lying between them. The CDR3 nucleotides are TGTGCCAGTAGTATCCGGGGGAAGTCCTACGAGCAGTACTTC. Amino acids: CASSIRGKSYEQYF.

The V gene is TRBV30, the J gene TRBJ2-5, with D unclear. This CDR3 region has 13 residues. Per the germline V gene, CDR1 is GTSNPN and CDR2 is SVGIG (reference sequence). Trimming took 0 bases from V and 1 from J, leaving 6 bases between them. CDR3 sequence (DNA): TGTGCCTGGAGTGTTCTAATCCAAGAGACCCAGTACTTC. This codes for CAWSVLIQETQYF. Full variable domain (remainder filled in from reference TRBV30 and TRBJ2-5): SQTIHQWPATLVQPVGSPLSLECTVEGTSNPNLYWYRQAAGRGLQLLFYSVGIGQISSEVPQNLSASRPQDRQFILSSKKLLLSDSGFYLCAWSVLIQETQYFGPGTRLLVL.

A few counts support this clonotype. A much more abundant neighbour one base away suggests this may be a read error. The genes are TRBV6-1 and TRBJ1-3; D remains unclear. The CDR3 sequence is 13 residues long. In germline, CDR1 is MNHNS, CDR2 SASEGT. DNA for the CDR3: TGTGCCAGCAGTGAAGAGAAGGGAAACACCACATATTTT. This translates into CASSEEKGNTTYF.

The chain uses TRBV5-1 and TRBJ1-4, with D uncertain. The CDR3 contains 15 residues. Germline CDR1 and CDR2: SGHRS and YFSETQ. The V end was cut by 3 bases, the J end by 2 bases, with 11 bases between. DNA of the CDR3: TGCGCCAGCAGCTACGGTCGCCGGACTAATGAAAAACTGTTTTTT. This codes for CASSYGRRTNEKLFF.

This clonotype was counted ten times or more. V and J are TRBV15 and TRBJ1-5; 7 nucleotides align to TRBD1. The CDR3 has 15 residues. V shed 1 base, J shed 5 bases, and the junction held 5 bases outside the gene matches. The V gene's germline CDR1 is LNHNV and CDR2 YYDKDF (reference sequence). The CDR3 protein is CATSRGGQAYQPQHF. The CDR3 DNA reads TGTGCCACCAGCAGAGGAGGACAGGCCTATCAGCCCCAGCATTTT.

This sequence joins TRBV27 and TRBJ2-7; D not resolved. CDR1 MNHEY and CDR2 SMNVEV come from the germline V gene (reference sequence). The CDR3 totals 18 residues. V was pared by 1 base and J by 0 bases, with 19 bases between. The CDR3 is CASSLLGPGPSSSYEQYF. Written as DNA, the CDR3 is TGTGCCAGCAGTTTATTAGGACCGGGTCCGTCAAGCTCCTACGAGCAGTACTTC.

The table lists this clonotype with many counts. This may come from a read error, since a much larger clone is one base off. The V call is TRBV25-1, the J call TRBJ1-2; 7 bases are shared with TRBD1. This CDR3 region has 14 residues. From germline, CDR1 is MGHDK and CDR2 SYGVNS. J gave up 7 bases and V 7 bases, and 12 bases lay outside the gene matches. Written as DNA, the CDR3 is TGTGCCAGCAATGACCCAGGGGGGCAGACTGGCTACACCTTC. Protein: CASNDPGGQTGYTF.

In this sample, this clonotype turned up many times. This rearrangement joins TRBV4-2 to TRBJ2-7, with D perhaps TRBD1 or TRBD2 (5 bases each). The V gene lost 0 bases and the J gene lost 3 bases, with 12 bases spanning the gap. The CDR3 has 15 amino acids. Germline CDR1 reads LGHNA; CDR2 reads YNFKEQ. In nucleotides, the CDR3 is TGTGCCAGCAGCCAAGATTTGGGGGATGGCTACGAGCAGTACTTC. Protein sequence: CASSQDLGDGYEQYF.

This clonotype was seen at least ten times. J is TRBJ2-5 and V is TRBV11-2; 8 bases fit TRBD2. The CDR3 consists of 19 residues. The junction had 20 bases not matched to a gene; V was cut back by 6 bases and J by 2 bases. Germline CDR1 and CDR2: SGHAT and FQNNGV. The CDR3 here is CASRQPRPLAGRGQETQYF. The CDR3, as DNA: TGTGCCAGCAGGCAGCCCAGACCCTTAGCGGGGAGGGGGCAAGAGACCCAGTACTTC. Full variable domain (rest looked up from reference TRBV11-2 and TRBJ2-5): EAGVAQSPRYKIIEKRQSVAFWCNPISGHATLYWYQQILGQGPKLLIQFQNNGVVDDSQLPKDRFSAERLKGVDSTLKIQPAKLEDSAVYLCASRQPRPLAGRGQETQYFGPGTRLLVL.

J is TRBJ2-3 and V is TRBV20-1, with 8 positions matching TRBD2. V was pared by 6 bases and J by 2 bases, with 7 bases of the junction left unmatched. Looked up from germline, CDR1 is DFQATT and CDR2 is SNEGSKA (reference sequence). The CDR3 totals 14 residues. CDR3 bases: TGCAGTGCCCTACTAGCGGAACTCACAGATACGCAGTATTTT. It codes for CSALLAELTDTQYF.

This clonotype has a count of ten or more. This chain uses TRBV11-2 with TRBJ2-7; D gene unclear. CDR1 SGHAT and CDR2 FQNNGV come from the germline V gene. The CDR3 has 15 residues. Between the trimmed V and J ends, which lost 10 bases and 3 bases, there was a span of 22 bases. This CDR3 is CATRVGTDLIYEQYF. CDR3 sequence (DNA): TGTGCCACACGCGTAGGAACGGATTTGATCTACGAGCAGTACTTC.

This clonotype was seen ten or more times. DNA for the CDR3: TGCAGTGCCCCTGGAGGACAGCACTACGAGCAGTACTTC. This translates into CSAPGGQHYEQYF. The V gene is TRBV20-1, the J gene TRBJ2-7, with D possibly being TRBD1 (6 bases). Looked up from germline, CDR1 is DFQATT and CDR2 is SNEGSKA (reference sequence). Trimming pared 6 bases from V and 3 bases from J, leaving 15 bases between. The CDR3 length is 13 residues.

In its sample, this clonotype was seen many times. This chain joins TRBV7-9 and TRBJ1-1; D gene unclear. The germline V gene encodes CDR1 SEHNR and CDR2 FQNEAQ (reference sequence). V shed 8 bases and J shed 2 bases, with 12 bases lying between them. The CDR3 runs to 13 residues. The CDR3 is CASFYTLNTEAFF. CDR3 nucleotides: TGTGCCAGCTTCTACACCCTAAACACTGAAGCTTTCTTT. The variable domain in full, with the rest retrieved from reference TRBV7-9 and TRBJ1-1, is DTGVSQNPRHKITKRGQNVTFRCDPISEHNRLYWYRQTLGQGPEFLTYFQNEAQLEKSRLLSDRFSAERPKGSFSTLEIQRTEQGDSAMYLCASFYTLNTEAFFGQGTRLTVV.

This clonotype was seen more than once but under ten times. Since a much larger clone is just one base distant, this may be a read error. This chain uses TRBV6-2 or TRBV6-3 with TRBJ2-4; D possibly corresponds to TRBD2 (5 bases). Germline CDR1 reads MNHEY; CDR2 reads SVGEGT. CDR3 length: 14 amino acids. CDR3 amino acids: CASSYRGTKNIKYF. CDR3 DNA: TGTGCCAGCAGTTACCGGGGAACCAAAAACATTAAGTACTTC.

This clonotype has a count of ten or more. The chain combines TRBV28 with TRBJ2-5, with D possibly being TRBD1 or TRBD2 (5 bases each). The CDR3 is 13 residues long. From germline, CDR1 is MDHEN and CDR2 SYDVKM. The V end lost 6 bases, the J end lost 1 base, and 9 bases lay between the germline ends. CDR3 loop: CASSPGAQETQYF. The CDR3 nucleotides are TGTGCCAGCAGCCCCGGGGCCCAAGAGACCCAGTACTTC.

This clonotype was detected many times. The gene calls are TRBV19 and TRBJ1-3; D is perhaps TRBD1 (5 bases). The germline CDR1 and CDR2 sequences are LNHDA and SQIVND (reference sequence). The CDR3 consists of 15 residues. Deletions cut 7 bases from V and 4 bases from J, with 17 bases between. This CDR3 reads CASMEGPGSGNTIYF. Here the CDR3 DNA reads TGTGCCAGTATGGAGGGACCAGGGTCCGGAAACACCATATATTTT.

This clonotype has a count of ten or more. The chain has TRBV13 and TRBJ1-5; possibly TRBD1 for D (5 bases). Germline V lookup: CDR1 PRHDT, CDR2 FYEKMQ (reference sequence). V was trimmed by 4 bases and J by 6 bases, leaving 13 bases between them. The CDR3 consists of 14 residues. CDR3 loop: CASSSGGKGQPQHF. The DNA of the CDR3 is TGTGCCAGCAGCTCGGGGGGTAAGGGTCAGCCCCAGCATTTT.

This rearrangement joins TRBV2 to TRBJ1-2; D is ambiguous. The CDR3 covers 13 residues. Between the trimmed V and J ends, which lost 8 bases and 8 bases, there was a span of 18 bases. Looked up from germline, CDR1 is SNHLY and CDR2 is FYNNEI. The CDR3 protein is CASGSGALFGYTF. In DNA, the CDR3 is TGTGCCAGCGGTTCAGGTGCCCTGTTCGGCTACACCTTC.

This clonotype came up a few times. This chain links TRBV6-1 with TRBJ2-5, with 7 bases fitting TRBD1. This CDR3 has 16 residues. Per the germline V gene, CDR1 is MNHNS and CDR2 is SASEGT. V was clipped by 2 bases and J by 0 bases; unmatched bases: 6. CDR3 in amino acids: CASSELGTAYQETQYF. As DNA, the CDR3 is TGTGCCAGCAGTGAATTGGGGACAGCGTACCAAGAGACCCAGTACTTC.

This chain connects TRBV9 to TRBJ1-1, with a weak D call TRBD1 (5 bases). The CDR3 runs 14 residues. Per the germline V gene, CDR1 is SGDLS and CDR2 is YYNGEE. The V end was cut by 0 bases, the J end by 6 bases, with 12 bases between. The CDR3 bases are TGTGCCAGCAGCGTAGATCTTCTGGGACCTGAAGCTTTCTTT. Residues: CASSVDLLGPEAFF.

The chain combines TRBV2 with TRBJ2-7; 7 bases agree with TRBD1. The CDR3 runs 15 residues. In germline, CDR1 is SNHLY, CDR2 FYNNEI. Germline trimming cut 5 bases from V and 1 base from J; bases unmatched to any gene: 8. The CDR3 nucleotides read TGTGCCAGCAGTCGGACAGGTTTTTCTTCCTACGAGCAGTACTTC. Its protein product is CASSRTGFSSYEQYF.

This clonotype was detected ten times or more. The genes are TRBV27 and TRBJ2-7; D is uncertain. The CDR3 is 14 residues long. V was clipped by 4 bases and J by 3 bases, with 13 bases between them. Germline CDR1 and CDR2: MNHEY and SMNVEV (reference sequence). The CDR3 protein is CASSYTSVGYEQYF. The CDR3 bases are TGTGCCAGCAGTTACACGTCCGTGGGCTACGAGCAGTACTTC.

This chain joins TRBV7-2 and TRBJ2-5; 8 bases are a match to TRBD1. The CDR3 loop spans 15 amino acids. Germline V gene sequence: CDR1 SGHTA, CDR2 FQGNSA. V shed 1 base, J shed 8 bases, and the junction held 9 bases outside the gene matches. The CDR3 bases are TGTGCCAGCAGCTTAGTTGGGACAGGAGGGGATACCCAGTACTTC. It is translated as CASSLVGTGGDTQYF.